This entry lists 2 T cell receptor beta chains sequenced from one sample in a study of blood T cell repertoires in COVID-19. Generated by immunoSEQ multiplex PCR, the TCRdb table keeps only in-frame clones and is missing some. The sample records tens of thousands of clones, 75% to 90% being singletons. The sequenced material came from peripheral blood. These receptors were collected from a woman at least 80 years old with acute or convalescent COVID-19.

The chain combines TRBV5-8 with TRBJ2-7, with TRBD1 matching 10 bases. The trim removed 1 base at V and 4 bases at J, leaving 11 bases unmatched. CDR3 size: 17 residues. Looked up from germline, CDR1 is SGHTS and CDR2 is YDEGEE. In DNA form, the CDR3 reads TGTGCCAGCAGCTTGTATGTGACAGGGGGCTTTGAATACGAGCAGTACTTC. It translates to CASSLYVTGGFEYEQYF.

This rearrangement joins TRBV10-2 to TRBJ2-7; TRBD2 matches 8 bases. The CDR3 loop spans 15 amino acids. From germline, CDR1 is WSHSY and CDR2 SAAADI. V lost 7 bases to trimming and J lost 5 bases; unmatched junction nucleotides: 13. This CDR3 is CASKLGGGISNEQYF. The CDR3 DNA follows: TGCGCCAGCAAGCTGGGCGGGGGGATATCGAACGAGCAGTACTTC.